This TCR beta chain originates from a study of T cell responses to AZD1222 COVID-19 vaccine. Whole-study results and caveats: Most donors were white British and more were female, and clonal diversity was possibly underestimated. Sampled repertoires all dated from after the peak T cell response.

Comment on this clone: Its antigen remains unidentified.

Some clones are missing from TCRdb's copy, which holds only in-frame ones; the method was immunoSEQ multiplex PCR. The sample gives approximately 99,000 clones, approximately 93% of which show up once; 6.5% to 8.5% is in the top ten. The germline V and J ends were trimmed by 0 bases and 0 bases, with 6 bases remaining between them. This CDR3 region has 14 residues. The germline V gene encodes CDR1 LGHNA and CDR2 YNFKEQ. This sequence originates from an adult who received the AZD1222 COVID-19 vaccine. The starting material was peripheral blood, obtained 28 days after the second AZD1222 dose. This chain uses TRBV4-2 with TRBJ2-7, with no clear D. CDR3 amino acids: CASSQDKSSYEQYF. Here the CDR3 DNA reads TGTGCCAGCAGCCAAGACAAGAGCTCCTACGAGCAGTACTTC.